This T cell receptor beta chain was found in a study of shared clonotypes between healthy human individuals. About this clone itself: Its antigen is undetermined.

The V gene end was trimmed by 2 bases and the J gene end by 5 bases; junction bases not matched to a gene: 4. The CDR3 loop spans 13 amino acids. CDR1 and CDR2 from the germline V gene are SQVTM and ANQGSEA. Donors included only healthy HIV-negative adults lacking recent acute infections or vaccinations. Study outcomes and limitations: Only blood underwent sampling, and tissue repertoires likely differ. For naive CD4 cells, around 5% of clonotypes were shared across a handful of donors. Relative to memory subsets, naive subsets generally showed larger estimated richness.

Assay: immunoSEQ multiplex PCR; the TCRdb copy retains only in-frame clones and omits some. Altogether more than 200,000 clones are present, 65% being singletons, with the ten largest covering 11%. The TCR was taken from a man under 40 in good health. This rearrangement joins TRBV29-1 to TRBJ2-3; 7 bases agree with TRBD1. Sequenced input: memory CD4+ T cells sorted from blood. Subset defined: CD45RA-negative fraction. CDR3 amino acids: CSVERDSRDTQYF. For the CDR3, the DNA is TGCAGCGTTGAAAGGGACAGCCGAGATACGCAGTATTTT.